A single sample gave rise to the 11 T cell receptor beta chains below, sequenced in a study of blood T cell repertoires in COVID-19 (dated by TCRdb to about 2020). The library was produced with the immunoSEQ multiplex PCR assay. What TCRdb holds here is the immuneACCESS table cut down to in-frame rearrangements. Part of the clones is not present; checked against another copy, under half of the missing clones reflect an unresolved V gene, and the others are unexplained. The sample includes almost 25,000 clones, with roughly four fifths observed a single time. In total, the top ten clones hold over 2% of the sample. Sequenced: peripheral blood. The receptors originated from an older woman with COVID-19, enrolled during active disease.

This chain links TRBV4-3 with TRBJ1-5, with 8 bases that match TRBD1. Looked up from germline, CDR1 is LGHNA and CDR2 is YSLEER. This CDR3 is 15 amino acids long. V trimming: 4 bases; J trimming: 2 bases; junction bases outside the gene matches: 4. CDR3 protein: CASSPGTGGNQPQHF. The CDR3 coding sequence is TGCGCCAGCAGCCCCGGGACAGGAGGCAATCAGCCCCAGCATTTT.

The chain joins TRBV7-2 to TRBJ1-1; 7 bases align to TRBD1. The V segment lost 5 bases and the J segment 3 bases; nucleotides outside the gene matches: 3. Germline assignment: CDR1 SGHTA and CDR2 FQGNSA. The CDR3 length is 13 residues. The DNA of the CDR3 is TGTGCCAGCAGCCCCACAGGGGACACTGAAGCTTTCTTT. Protein: CASSPTGDTEAFF.

This clone has only one observation. The J gene is TRBJ2-1, the V gene TRBV5-1, with D hard to call. V shed 5 bases and J shed 3 bases, with 12 bases lying between them. This CDR3 is built from 14 residues. CDR1 is SGHRS and CDR2 is YFSETQ in the germline V gene. The CDR3 nucleotides read TGCGCCAGCAGTCCAAGACAAATCTACAATGAGCAGTTCTTC. Protein: CASSPRQIYNEQFF. The full variable domain, rest sourced from reference TRBV5-1 and TRBJ2-1, is KAGVTQTPRYLIKTRGQQVTLSCSPISGHRSVSWYQQTPGQGLQFLFEYFSETQRNKGNFPGRFSGRQFSNSRSEMNVSTLELGDSALYLCASSPRQIYNEQFFGPGTRLTVL.

The chain employs TRBV9 and TRBJ2-1, with TRBD2 matching 10 bases. J gave up 9 bases and V 0 bases, and 9 bases lay outside the gene matches. Germline V gene data show CDR1 as SGDLS and CDR2 as YYNGEE. CDR3 length: 16 residues. The CDR3 reads CASSVVASGSTGEQFF. The CDR3 bases are TGTGCCAGCAGCGTAGTTGCTAGCGGGAGTACAGGTGAGCAGTTCTTC.

The V and J genes are TRBV19 and TRBJ1-4; TRBD1 is a possible D gene (6 bases). Deletions cut 2 bases from V and 8 bases from J, with 15 bases between. This CDR3 spans 15 amino acids. Looked up from germline, CDR1 is LNHDA and CDR2 is SQIVND (reference sequence). This chain's CDR3 is CASSIIGGADEKLFF. The CDR3 bases are TGTGCCAGTAGTATAATAGGGGGAGCCGACGAAAAACTGTTTTTT.

The CDR3 sequence is CASSHGGNTEAFF. The CDR3 nucleotides are TGTGCCAGCAGCCACGGCGGAAACACTGAAGCTTTCTTT. J is TRBJ1-1 and V is TRBV7-8; no clear D gene. Looked up from germline, CDR1 is SGHVS and CDR2 is FQNEAQ. Trimming pared 5 bases from V and 2 bases from J, leaving 9 bases between. The CDR3 contains 13 residues.

The chain couples TRBV6-2 or TRBV6-3 to TRBJ1-2; TRBD1 might be the D (6 bases). The germline CDR1 and CDR2 sequences are MNHEY and SVGEGT. The ends were cut back, 9 bases at V and 8 bases at J, with 19 bases in the middle. The CDR3 totals 13 residues. This CDR3 is CASSPTGMEGYTF. The CDR3 DNA follows: TGTGCCAGTAGCCCCACAGGGATGGAAGGCTACACCTTC.

This chain links TRBV7-3 with TRBJ2-3, with 10 bases aligning to TRBD2. CDR3 length: 14 amino acids. The V gene end was trimmed by 5 bases and the J gene end by 5 bases; junction bases not matched to a gene: 4. CDR1 and CDR2 (germline): SGHTA, FQGTGA. The CDR3 bases are TGTGCCAGCAGCCCAGGACTAGCGGAAGATACGCAGTATTTT. This sequence encodes CASSPGLAEDTQYF.

This chain connects TRBV21-1 to TRBJ1-5; whether TRBD1, the table's D call, matches the DNA was not checked. TRBV21-1 is given as a pseudogene. The length of the CDR3 is 14 residues. The CDR3 bases are TGTGCCAGCACCAGGGAAGGGGCCGGTCAGCCCCAGCATTTT. As protein: CASTREGAGQPQHF.

The chain links TRBV19 to TRBJ2-1, with 7 bases aligning to TRBD1. The CDR3 runs to 13 residues. Germline assignment: CDR1 LNHDA and CDR2 SQIVND (reference sequence). Unmatched junction bases numbered 4, after V lost 3 bases and J lost 8 bases. The CDR3 DNA sequence: TGTGCCAGTAGTATCGAGGGGGCATATGAGCAGTTCTTC. Its protein product is CASSIEGAYEQFF.

V and J are TRBV7-9 and TRBJ2-3; 13 positions agree with TRBD2. The V gene's germline CDR1 is SEHNR and CDR2 FQNEAQ (reference sequence). V was pared by 6 bases and J by 5 bases, with 8 bases of the junction left unmatched. CDR3 length: 16 amino acids. The CDR3 protein is CASRLGLAGARDTQYF. In DNA form, the CDR3 reads TGTGCCAGCAGACTAGGACTAGCGGGAGCGCGAGATACGCAGTATTTT.